This TCR beta chain was identified in a study of CD8 T cells in ankylosing spondylitis. One entry per CDR3 protein results from TCRdb running MiXCR on the 5' RACE reads. The sample yields approximately 240,000 distinct CDR3 sequences, under 30% seen once. Deletions cut 4 bases from V and 2 bases from J, with 9 bases between. The CDR3 spans 15 residues. This clonotype was recorded at least ten times. This sequence originates from a male donor with ankylosing spondylitis or in good health (not recorded which). Sequencing was carried out using blood, either unsorted or a sorted T cell fraction (not recorded which). J is TRBJ2-6 and V is TRBV12-3 or TRBV12-4; no definite D call. CDR3 protein: CASSSTRAGANVLTF. The CDR3 bases are TGTGCCAGCAGTTCAACACGAGCTGGGGCCAACGTCCTGACTTTC.